The clone carrying this T cell receptor beta chain has ten or more counts. A single record per CDR3 protein comes from TCRdb applying MiXCR to the 5' RACE reads. The sample holds under 300,000 distinct CDR3 sequences, approximately 9% seen once. This entry is derived from a study of CD8 T cells in ankylosing spondylitis. The germline gives CDR1 SGHTA, CDR2 FQGNSA. V lost 0 bases and J 8 bases, leaving 13 bases between the germline ends. The length of the CDR3 is 15 residues. The chain has TRBV7-2 and TRBJ2-2, with D possibly being TRBD1 (6 bases). The sequenced sample was blood, either unsorted or a sorted T cell fraction (not recorded which). The TCR was taken from a male donor with ankylosing spondylitis or in good health (not recorded which). CDR3 sequence reads: CASSLARTESGELFF. In nucleotides, the CDR3 is TGTGCCAGCAGCTTAGCCCGGACAGAGAGTGGGGAGCTGTTTTTT.